The text below deals with one T cell receptor beta chain. The target antigen is unknown. Repertoires were generated with immunoSEQ multiplex PCR, while TCRdb's copy carries only in-frame clones and drops some. The table includes under 25,000 clones, 70% to 80% detected once. The data are from a study of OX40 agonist ivuxolimab in advanced cancers. Study conclusions and caveats: CD8+ T cells averaged more expanded clones than CD4+.

The clonotype comes from an adult with an advanced solid tumor such as melanoma, head and neck, liver or kidney cancer. This specimen consisted of CD4+ or CD8+ T cells sorted from blood, obtained in a trial of the OX40 agonist ivuxolimab.

The CDR3 is CASSVLAGSYNEQFF. The CDR3 coding sequence is TGTGCCAGTAGCGTCCTAGCGGGCTCCTACAATGAGCAGTTCTTC. This sequence joins TRBV19 and TRBJ2-1; the match to TRBD2 covers 8 bases. Germline V CDR1 and CDR2: LNHDA, SQIVND (reference sequence). This CDR3 has 15 residues. The V gene end was trimmed by 6 bases and the J gene end by 0 bases; junction bases not matched to a gene: 4. The variable domain in full, with the rest retrieved from reference TRBV19 and TRBJ2-1, is DGGITQSPKYLFRKEGQNVTLSCEQNLNHDAMYWYRQDPGQGLRLIYYSQIVNDFQKGDIAEGYSVSREKKESFPLTVTSAQKNPTAFYLCASSVLAGSYNEQFFGPGTRLTVL.